This TCR beta chain came from a study of blood T cells in healthy people across ages. V lost 7 bases and J 3 bases, leaving 19 bases between the germline ends. The CDR3 is made up of 15 amino acids. Per the germline V gene, CDR1 is MNHEY and CDR2 is SVGEGT. For the second PCR, which ran for roughly 7 to 11 cycles, a sample-barcoded 5' primer and a J-beta primer mix were used. The yield of each sample was at least 2.5 million CDR3-containing paired-end reads. In TCRdb, the 5' RACE reads were re-called with MiXCR into one record per CDR3 protein. Counted here are 700,000 or so distinct CDR3 sequences, 22% occurring once; the ten biggest clones make up around a fifth. The study's findings and limits: With naive T cell percentage, TCR beta diversity showed a strong correlation. Diversity was estimated from one million T cells, and these estimates were considered underestimates. A roughly linear age-dependent decrease characterized TCR beta diversity per million T cells.

In regard to this clonotype: The antigen remains undetermined.

The source material was blood. The V call is TRBV6-2 or TRBV6-3, the J call TRBJ2-7, with TRBD1 as a possible D gene (5 bases). This sequence was found in a man between 65 and 79 years old in good health. Here the CDR3 reads CASKVTGQGHYEQYF. CDR3 sequence (DNA): TGTGCCAGCAAAGTTACCGGTCAGGGCCACTACGAGCAGTACTTC.